Described below is a single TCR beta chain sequence and its context. What it recognizes is unknown. This CDR3 has 14 residues. V gave up 6 bases and J gave up 1 base; unmatched junction bases: 5. Germline V gene data show CDR1 as MNHNS and CDR2 as SASEGT. The authors made TCR beta cDNA from 500 ng total RNA with a constant-region primer. Generation of the TCR beta libraries relied on three nested multiplex PCR rounds using slightly modified ARM-PCR. The first two PCR rounds, around 10 cycles each, used TRBV1-TRBV30 forward primers and a C-beta reverse primer. MiXCR, run by TCRdb on the multiplex PCR reads, gives a single entry per CDR3 protein. The sample lists approximately 80,000 distinct CDR3 sequences; 65% to 75% were seen once. Co-extracted RNA and DNA came from roughly 20-30 mg of unsorted bulk tissue. HBV chronically infected the treatment-naive patients. The data belong to a study of tumor-infiltrating lymphocytes in primary liver carcinoma. For the study at large: The number of productive TCRbeta reads per sample ranged from roughly 3.5 to 7.13 million and was similar across tissue types. Study-wide results and caveats: For tumor-adjacent and tumor-blood pairs, overlap was less than that seen for tumor region pairs. Blood's top-250-clone fraction was significantly lower than that of tumors (p = 0.039).

Source material: tumor-adjacent normal liver tissue. This sequence joins TRBV6-1 and TRBJ1-1; 7 bases fit TRBD1. The source of this sequence is a man aged 35-49 years with primary liver carcinoma and hepatitis B virus infection. CDR3 region: CASRTGQTNTEAFF. In DNA, the CDR3 is TGTGCCAGCAGGACGGGACAGACGAACACTGAAGCTTTCTTT.